This passage covers 24 T cell receptor beta chains from one sample sequenced in a study of Ad26.COV2.S vaccination and SARS-CoV-2 variants. The sample's treatment: about 20 received Ad26.COV2.S at low or high dose, single or two shots; roughly five received placebo; per-sample allocation not given. The samples date from day 63 after the first vaccine or placebo injection. Repertoires were generated with immunoSEQ multiplex PCR, while TCRdb's copy carries only in-frame clones and drops some. The table has 430,000 or so clones, 90% seen once. Here the sequenced sample was peripheral blood, taken in a trial of Ad26.COV2.S vaccine versus placebo. The receptors shown here come from a person aged 18 to 65 who received the Ad26.COV2.S COVID-19 vaccine or a placebo.

The chain employs TRBV10-3 and TRBJ1-2, with 7 nucleotides matching TRBD1. Germline CDR1 reads ENHRY; CDR2 reads SYGVKD. The V and J ends lost 6 bases and 7 bases, in that order; junction bases with no gene match: 8. The CDR3 sequence is 13 residues long. CDR3 amino acids: CAIRMGQNVGYTF. In DNA form, the CDR3 reads TGTGCCATCAGGATGGGACAGAACGTTGGCTACACCTTC.

CDR3 DNA sequence: TGTGCCAGCAGCCAGACCGAAACCTACGAGCAGTACTTC. Amino acids: CASSQTETYEQYF. The chain recombines TRBV3-1 (or the pseudogene TRBV3-2) with TRBJ2-7; D remains unclear. The CDR3 runs 13 residues. Germline loops: CDR1 LGHDT, CDR2 YNNKEL (reference sequence). V was cut by 3 bases and J by 2 bases, with 8 bases left in between.

The V gene is TRBV28, the J gene TRBJ2-2; D call uncertain. The CDR3 extends over 12 amino acids. Trimming removed 4 bases from V and 8 bases from J, with 8 bases in between. Germline lookup yields CDR1 MDHEN and CDR2 SYDVKM. CDR3 in amino acids: CASSSWQGELFF. The CDR3 DNA reads as TGTGCCAGCAGTTCGTGGCAGGGGGAGCTGTTTTTT. The full variable domain, with the rest looked up from reference TRBV28 and TRBJ2-2, is DVKVTQSSRYLVKRTGEKVFLECVQDMDHENMFWYRQDPGLGLRLIYFSYDVKMKEKGDIPEGYSVSREKKERFSLILESASTNQTSMYLCASSSWQGELFFGEGSRLTVL.

The V call is TRBV30, the J call TRBJ1-5; TRBD1 aligns across 10 bases. The germline gives CDR1 GTSNPN, CDR2 SVGIG (reference sequence). V dropped 3 bases and J dropped 7; count of bases not matched to a gene: 6. This CDR3 is built from 14 residues. CDR3 DNA sequence: TGTGCCTGGAGCCGGGACAGGGGCGGGCAGCCCCAGCATTTT. It specifies CAWSRDRGGQPQHF.

Here the CDR3 DNA reads TGTGCCAGCACTTCAACCGGAAACACCATATATTTT. It is translated as CASTSTGNTIYF. The rearrangement links TRBV6-5 to TRBJ1-3; the D is unclear. Germline V gene sequence: CDR1 MNHEY, CDR2 SVGAGI. V was cut by 7 bases and J by 4 bases, with 8 bases left in between. The CDR3 has 12 amino acids.

J is TRBJ2-5 and V is TRBV7-6, with D unresolved. Deletions cut 1 base from V and 0 bases from J, with 9 bases between. This CDR3 has 15 amino acids. In germline, CDR1 is SGHVS, CDR2 FNYEAQ. CDR3 nucleotides: TGTGCCAGCAGCTTAGGTAACAGATACCAAGAGACCCAGTACTTC. Its translation is CASSLGNRYQETQYF.

The rearrangement uses TRBV6-6 and TRBJ2-7; D is perhaps TRBD1 (6 bases). Germline lookup yields CDR1 MNHNY and CDR2 SVGAGI (reference sequence). The CDR3 covers 15 residues. Trimming pared 7 bases from V and 0 bases from J, leaving 16 bases between. This CDR3 is CASTLGGPGSYEQYF. CDR3 DNA: TGTGCCAGCACTTTAGGGGGACCCGGCTCCTACGAGCAGTACTTC.

The chain has TRBV19 and TRBJ1-1; the match to TRBD1 covers 8 bases. Germline CDR1 LNHDA, CDR2 SQIVND (reference sequence). The CDR3 totals 14 residues. With V trimmed by 6 bases and J by 3 bases, 6 bases remained unmatched. Here the CDR3 DNA reads TGTGCCAGTAGGTCAGGGGGCCAAGACACTGAAGCTTTCTTT. It encodes CASRSGGQDTEAFF.

The V call is TRBV28, the J call TRBJ1-1; TRBD1 matches 10 bases. Germline trimming cut 5 bases from V and 1 base from J; bases unmatched to any gene: 7. Looked up from germline, CDR1 is MDHEN and CDR2 is SYDVKM. The CDR3 is 16 amino acids. As DNA, the CDR3 is TGTGCCAGCAGTCCTCACGGGACAGGGGAGAACACTGAAGCTTTCTTT. Its protein product is CASSPHGTGENTEAFF. Based on the CDR3 plus reference TRBV28 and TRBJ1-1, the full variable domain is DVKVTQSSRYLVKRTGEKVFLECVQDMDHENMFWYRQDPGLGLRLIYFSYDVKMKEKGDIPEGYSVSREKKERFSLILESASTNQTSMYLCASSPHGTGENTEAFFGQGTRLTVV.

This clone occurred once. The chain has TRBV3-1 (or the pseudogene TRBV3-2) and TRBJ1-4; weak D call: TRBD1 (5 bases). The germline gives CDR1 LGHDT, CDR2 YNNKEL (reference sequence). Deletions cut 1 base from V and 0 bases from J, with 9 bases between. CDR3 size: 16 residues. CDR3 loop: CASSQVGVATNEKLFF. For the CDR3, the DNA is TGTGCCAGCAGCCAAGTGGGGGTTGCAACTAATGAAAAACTGTTTTTT.

V gene TRBV5-1 combines with J gene TRBJ2-5; 10 bases align to TRBD2. V shed 5 bases and J 7 bases; nucleotides not matched to a gene: 20. The CDR3 loop spans 18 amino acids. Looked up from germline, CDR1 is SGHRS and CDR2 is YFSETQ. This CDR3 reads CASSSGVTSGQGAGTQYF. CDR3 sequence (DNA): TGCGCCAGCAGTTCCGGCGTGACTAGCGGGCAGGGGGCCGGGACCCAGTACTTC. Supplemented by reference TRBV5-1 and TRBJ2-5, the full variable domain reads KAGVTQTPRYLIKTRGQQVTLSCSPISGHRSVSWYQQTPGQGLQFLFEYFSETQRNKGNFPGRFSGRQFSNSRSEMNVSTLELGDSALYLCASSSGVTSGQGAGTQYFGPGTRLLVL.

As to this clone: The sample holds other DNA sequences that translate to the same CDR3. The CDR3 DNA sequence: TGTGCCAGCAGTTACGGCCAGGGTAACCAGCCCCAGCATTTT. Its translation is CASSYGQGNQPQHF. The V gene is TRBV6-6, the J gene TRBJ1-5, with a possible D match to TRBD1 (5 bases). Germline V gene sequence: CDR1 MNHNY, CDR2 SVGAGI (reference sequence). The CDR3 sequence is 14 residues long. V gave up 2 bases and J gave up 7 bases, with 12 bases separating them.

The chain combines TRBV7-6 with TRBJ2-7; D perhaps matches TRBD2 (5 bases). The CDR3 is made up of 11 amino acids. Looked up from germline, CDR1 is SGHVS and CDR2 is FNYEAQ. The V and J ends lost 5 bases and 7 bases respectively, with 9 bases between them. The CDR3, as DNA: TGTGCCAGCAGCACCTCGGGGGAGCAGTACTTC. Translating gives CASSTSGEQYF.

This chain uses TRBV7-3 with TRBJ2-3; TRBD2 matches at 9 bases. Germline CDR1 SGHTA, CDR2 FQGTGA. This CDR3 contains 15 residues. J gave up 5 bases and V 0 bases, and 3 bases lay outside the gene matches. The CDR3 coding sequence is TGTGCCAGCAGCTTAACTCAACTAGCGGGAGATACGCAGTATTTT. Translating gives CASSLTQLAGDTQYF.

This sequence joins TRBV5-1 and TRBJ1-1, with 8 bases lining up with TRBD1. Per the germline V gene, CDR1 is SGHRS and CDR2 is YFSETQ. The CDR3 spans 14 residues. The V and J ends lost 0 bases and 9 bases, in that order; junction bases with no gene match: 7. Here the CDR3 reads CASSLGLGQVKAFF. Here the CDR3 DNA reads TGCGCCAGCAGCTTGGGCCTGGGACAGGTGAAAGCTTTCTTT.

V and J are TRBV25-1 and TRBJ2-2; D may be TRBD2 (5 bases). This CDR3 has 14 residues. Germline CDR1 and CDR2: MGHDK and SYGVNS. The germline V and J ends were trimmed by 3 bases and 5 bases, with 10 bases remaining between them. CDR3 residues: CASSDLTGTGELFF. The CDR3 DNA reads as TGTGCCAGCAGTGATTTGACGGGGACCGGGGAGCTGTTTTTT.

The genes are TRBV30 and TRBJ1-3; 12 positions agree with TRBD1. J lost 2 bases, V lost 3 bases, and 5 bases had no gene match. The CDR3 covers 16 residues. The germline CDR1 and CDR2 sequences are GTSNPN and SVGIG (reference sequence). The CDR3 loop reads CAWRRDRGPTGNTIYF. As DNA, the CDR3 is TGTGCCTGGAGACGGGACAGGGGGCCTACTGGAAACACCATATATTTT.

The chain combines TRBV5-1 with TRBJ2-7; D gene unclear. V shed 0 bases and J shed 7 bases, with 11 bases lying between them. The CDR3 has 13 amino acids. The germline CDR1 and CDR2 sequences are SGHRS and YFSETQ. The CDR3 sequence is CASSLDISREQYF. The CDR3 coding sequence is TGCGCCAGCAGCTTGGATATTTCCCGAGAGCAGTACTTC.

The chain joins TRBV30 to TRBJ2-1; TRBD2 is a possible D gene (6 bases). The CDR3 covers 14 residues. Trimming left V 4 bases short and J 0 bases short, with 10 bases between. Per the germline V gene, CDR1 is GTSNPN and CDR2 is SVGIG (reference sequence). The DNA for the CDR3 is TGTGCCTGGACGGCGGGGTCCTCCTACAATGAGCAGTTCTTC. Translation gives CAWTAGSSYNEQFF. Together with reference TRBV30 and TRBJ2-1, the CDR3 gives the full variable domain: SQTIHQWPATLVQPVGSPLSLECTVEGTSNPNLYWYRQAAGRGLQLLFYSVGIGQISSEVPQNLSASRPQDRQFILSSKKLLLSDSGFYLCAWTAGSSYNEQFFGPGTRLTVL.

The chain employs TRBV28 and TRBJ2-7; 7 positions agree with TRBD2. The CDR3 is made up of 13 amino acids. CDR1 is MDHEN and CDR2 is SYDVKM in the germline V gene. The trim removed 4 bases at V and 1 base at J, leaving 1 base unmatched. CDR3 DNA: TGTGCCAGCAGTTGGGGACTATCCTACGAGCAGTACTTC. It specifies CASSWGLSYEQYF.

The chain joins TRBV14 to TRBJ2-3; a weak D match, TRBD2 (6 bases). The germline V gene encodes CDR1 SGHDN and CDR2 FVKESK. Trimming shortened V by 5 bases and J by 2 bases, and 11 bases separated the two germline ends. The CDR3 sequence is 14 residues long. CDR3 sequence (DNA): TGTGCCAGCAGCTCGGGACTTACCACAGATACGCAGTATTTT. Protein product: CASSSGLTTDTQYF.

The V and J genes are TRBV29-1 and TRBJ1-2; unclear D gene. Germline assignment: CDR1 SQVTM and CDR2 ANQGSEA. This CDR3 is built from 13 residues. V shed 4 bases and J shed 1 base, with 10 bases lying between them. CDR3 in DNA: TGCAGCGTTGGAAACGGTGATAACTATGGCTACACCTTC. Translated, it gives CSVGNGDNYGYTF.

The rearrangement links TRBV4-1 to TRBJ1-1; 7 nucleotides line up with TRBD1. CDR1 and CDR2 from the germline V gene are MGHRA and YSYEKL. With 0 bases clipped from V and 2 bases from J, the junction kept 6 bases outside the gene matches. CDR3 length equals 16 residues. This chain's CDR3 is CASSQEIGDRNTEAFF. The CDR3 DNA is TGCGCCAGCAGCCAAGAAATTGGGGACAGAAACACTGAAGCTTTCTTT.

The chain uses TRBV7-6 and TRBJ2-5; D not resolved. CDR3 length: 12 residues. Germline CDR1 SGHVS, CDR2 FNYEAQ. The V end lost 5 bases, the J end lost 0 bases, and 4 bases lay between the germline ends. The CDR3 region is CASSLYQETQYF. In DNA, the CDR3 is TGTGCCAGCAGCCTGTACCAAGAGACCCAGTACTTC.